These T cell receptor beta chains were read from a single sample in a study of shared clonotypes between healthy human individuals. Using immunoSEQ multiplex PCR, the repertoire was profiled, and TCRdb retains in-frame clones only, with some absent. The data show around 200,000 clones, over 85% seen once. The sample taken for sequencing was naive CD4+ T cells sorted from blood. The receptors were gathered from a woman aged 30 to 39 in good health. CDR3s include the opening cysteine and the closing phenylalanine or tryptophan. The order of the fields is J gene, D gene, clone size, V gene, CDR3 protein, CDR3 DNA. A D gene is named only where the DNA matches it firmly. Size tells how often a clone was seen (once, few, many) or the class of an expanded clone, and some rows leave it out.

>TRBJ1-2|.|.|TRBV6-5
CASSYLQGTYGYTF
TGTGCCAGCAGCTATCTTCAGGGGACCTATGGCTACACCTTC
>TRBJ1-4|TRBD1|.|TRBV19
CASRPNLGTGNEKLFF
TGTGCCAGTAGACCCAATCTAGGGACAGGGAATGAAAAACTGTTTTTT
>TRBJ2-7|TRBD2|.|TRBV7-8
CASSSPLLAGGQKGEQYF
TGTGCCAGCAGCTCCCCCCTACTAGCGGGAGGGCAAAAGGGGGAGCAGTACTTC
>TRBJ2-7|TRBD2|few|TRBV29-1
CSVDLAGGYEQYF
TGCAGCGTTGACCTAGCGGGGGGCTACGAGCAGTACTTC
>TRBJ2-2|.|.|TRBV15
CATSSRTGSGGELFF
TGTGCCACCAGCAGTCGTACAGGGTCCGGCGGGGAGCTGTTTTTT
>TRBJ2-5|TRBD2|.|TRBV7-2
CASSSNEGLAGQETQYF
TGTGCCAGCAGCTCGAATGAGGGACTAGCGGGCCAAGAGACCCAGTACTTC
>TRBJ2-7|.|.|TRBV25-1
CASSEAGGGAHEQYF
TGTGCCAGCAGTGAAGCAGGAGGGGGCGCCCACGAGCAGTACTTC
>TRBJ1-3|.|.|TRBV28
CASSLTAGNTIYF
TGTGCCAGCAGTTTGACAGCTGGAAACACCATATATTTT
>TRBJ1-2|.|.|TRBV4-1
CASSPPTRHYGYTF
TGCGCCAGCAGCCCTCCTACACGGCACTATGGCTACACCTTC
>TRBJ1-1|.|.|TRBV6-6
CASSYQQMNTEAFF
TGTGCCAGCAGTTACCAACAGATGAACACTGAAGCTTTCTTT
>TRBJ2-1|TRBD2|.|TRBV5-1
CASIKSSGEVYNEQFF
TGCGCCAGCATTAAATCTAGCGGCGAGGTTTACAATGAGCAGTTCTTC
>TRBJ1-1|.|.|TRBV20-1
CSADSTKAFF
TGCAGTGCTGACAGTACCAAAGCTTTCTTT
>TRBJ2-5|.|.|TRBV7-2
CASSLARGQETQYF
TGTGCCAGCAGCTTAGCCAGGGGCCAAGAGACCCAGTACTTC
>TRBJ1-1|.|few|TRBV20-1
CSARDPAFF
TGCAGTGCTAGAGATCCGGCTTTCTTT
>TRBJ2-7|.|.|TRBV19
CASSQPGGRTTYEQYF
TGTGCCAGTAGTCAACCCGGGGGCAGGACTACCTACGAGCAGTACTTC
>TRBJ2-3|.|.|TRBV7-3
CASSLGRTGTDTQYF
TGTGCCAGCAGCTTAGGGCGGACTGGCACAGATACGCAGTATTTT
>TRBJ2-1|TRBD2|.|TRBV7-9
CASSLLAGVGNEQFF
TGTGCCAGCAGCTTACTAGCGGGAGTAGGCAATGAGCAGTTCTTC
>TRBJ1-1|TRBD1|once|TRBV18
CASSPLGGVNTEAFF
TGTGCCAGCTCACCTTTAGGGGGCGTGAACACTGAAGCTTTCTTT
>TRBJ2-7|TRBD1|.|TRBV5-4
CASSLDRGSYEQYF
TGTGCCAGCAGCTTGGACAGGGGATCCTACGAGCAGTACTTC
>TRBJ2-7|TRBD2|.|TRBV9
CASSVTSSNSYEQYF
TGTGCCAGCAGTGTGACTAGCTCTAACTCCTACGAGCAGTACTTC
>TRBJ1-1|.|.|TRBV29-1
CSVGQGRDTEAFF
TGCAGCGTTGGTCAGGGTAGGGACACTGAAGCTTTCTTT
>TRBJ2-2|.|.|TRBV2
CASSELGGGNTGELFF
TGTGCCAGCAGTGAACTCGGGGGCGGTAACACCGGGGAGCTGTTTTTT